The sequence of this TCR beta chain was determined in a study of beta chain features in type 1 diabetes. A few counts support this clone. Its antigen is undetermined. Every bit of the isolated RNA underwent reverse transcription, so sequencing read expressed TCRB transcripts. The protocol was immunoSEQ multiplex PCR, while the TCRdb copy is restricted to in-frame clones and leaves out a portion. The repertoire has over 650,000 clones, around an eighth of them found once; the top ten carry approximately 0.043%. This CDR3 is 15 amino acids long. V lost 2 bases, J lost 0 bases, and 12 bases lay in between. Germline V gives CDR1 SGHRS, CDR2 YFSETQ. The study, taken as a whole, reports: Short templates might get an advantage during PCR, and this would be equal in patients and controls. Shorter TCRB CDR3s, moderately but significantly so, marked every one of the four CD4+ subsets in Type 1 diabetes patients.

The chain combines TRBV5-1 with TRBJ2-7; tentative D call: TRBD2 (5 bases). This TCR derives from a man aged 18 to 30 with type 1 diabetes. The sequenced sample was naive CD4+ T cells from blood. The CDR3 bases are TGCGCCAGCAGCTTCAGCTCGGGATACTCCTACGAGCAGTACTTC. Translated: CASSFSSGYSYEQYF.